This entry lists 28 T cell receptor beta chains sequenced from one sample in a study of tumor-infiltrating lymphocytes in primary liver carcinoma. The roughly 17-31 mg bulk tissue piece was not sorted before simultaneous RNA and DNA extraction. TCR beta cDNA came from about 500 ng total RNA, primed with a constant-region primer. Three nested multiplex PCR rounds, a slightly modified ARM-PCR method, built the TCR beta libraries. TRBV1-TRBV30 forward and Cbeta reverse primers drove the first two roughly 10-cycle rounds. TCRdb re-derived calls from the multiplex PCR reads in MiXCR, one entry per CDR3 protein. The table has about 120,000 distinct CDR3 sequences, about two thirds seen once. Sequenced: tumor-adjacent normal liver tissue. These receptors originate from a woman in her sixties or seventies with primary liver carcinoma and hepatitis B virus infection.

As regards this clonotype: A read error is possible here, since a much larger clone lies one base away. J is TRBJ1-1 and V is TRBV28; D unclear. CDR1 and CDR2 (germline): MDHEN, SYDVKM. The CDR3 has 13 amino acids. V was clipped by 2 bases and J by 8 bases, with 12 bases between them. The CDR3 spells CASSLKFQEEAFF. The CDR3, as DNA: TGTGCCAGCAGTTTAAAGTTCCAGGAAGAAGCTTTCTTT.

The J gene is TRBJ2-7, the V gene TRBV6-1, with 7 bases lining up with TRBD2. Germline trimming cut 6 bases from V and 6 bases from J; bases unmatched to any gene: 14. Per germline, CDR1 MNHNS and CDR2 SASEGT. The CDR3 totals 15 residues. The CDR3 reads CASRTTSGRAVEQYF. Here the CDR3 DNA reads TGTGCCAGCAGAACGACTAGTGGGAGGGCGGTCGAGCAGTACTTC.

The chain employs TRBV20-1 and TRBJ1-2, with D possibly TRBD1 on 5 matching bases. Per germline, CDR1 DFQATT and CDR2 SNEGSKA (reference sequence). Trimming shortened V by 6 bases and J by 11 bases, and 16 bases separated the two germline ends. This CDR3 spans 11 amino acids. CDR3: CSATWDGEYTF. The DNA for the CDR3 is TGCAGTGCCACCTGGGACGGGGAATACACCTTC.

With respect to this clonotype: At one of its ends the junction is not consistent with the germline gene, which may arise from a read error. The rearrangement uses TRBV11-2 and TRBJ2-1; 8 positions match TRBD2. CDR1 and CDR2 from the germline V gene are SGHAT and FQNNGV. This CDR3 has 17 residues. The CDR3: CANSRRLTGGPGDEQFF. The CDR3 nucleotides are TGTGCCAACAGCAGGAGACTAACGGGAGGGCCGGGTGATGAGCAGTTCTTC. Filled out from reference TRBV11-2 and TRBJ2-1, the complete variable domain reads EAGVAQSPRYKIIEKRQSVAFWCNPISGHATLYWYQQILGQGPKLLIQFQNNGVVDDSQLPKDRFSAERLKGVDSTLKIQPAKLEDSAVYLCANSRRLTGGPGDEQFFGPGTRLTVL.

To note about this clonotype: Germline and junction disagree at one end, which may indicate a read error. This chain links TRBV12-3 or TRBV12-4 with TRBJ2-2, with no clear D. CDR3 length: 13 amino acids. This chain's CDR3 is CASSLTLGTGAVF. DNA for the CDR3: TGTGCCAGCAGTCTTACCTTGGGCACCGGAGCTGTTTTT.

This clonotype was recorded at least ten times. The V call is TRBV29-1, the J call TRBJ1-4; the D is unclear. V was shortened by 3 bases and J by 4 bases, with 12 bases between the two germline ends. CDR1 and CDR2 (germline): SQVTM, ANQGSEA. The CDR3 runs to 14 residues. This CDR3 is CSVEAPFGNEKLFF. The DNA for the CDR3 is TGCAGCGTTGAGGCTCCCTTCGGTAATGAAAAACTGTTTTTT.

This clonotype has a handful of counts. With a much larger clone just one base away, this may be a read error. V and J are TRBV30 and TRBJ1-1; the D gene is possibly TRBD1 (5 bases). Germline loops: CDR1 GTSNPN, CDR2 SVGIG (reference sequence). The CDR3 is 16 amino acids. The CDR3 sequence is CAWCVLGRERETEAFF. The CDR3, as DNA: TGTGCCTGGTGTGTACTCGGCAGGGAGAGGGAGACTGAAGCTTTCTTT.

This clonotype showed up just a few times. CDR3 protein: CASSYQTGGHSPLHF. DNA of the CDR3: TGTGCCAGCAGTTACCAAACAGGGGGGCATTCACCCCTCCACTTT. The chain combines TRBV6-6 with TRBJ1-6, with 8 positions matching TRBD1. CDR1 is MNHNY and CDR2 is SVGAGI in the germline V gene (reference sequence). This CDR3 contains 15 residues. Germline trimming cut 2 bases from V and 8 bases from J; bases unmatched to any gene: 5.

Turning to this clonotype: One junction end disagrees with the germline gene, perhaps due to a read error. The chain has TRBV5-6 and TRBJ2-7, with 7 nucleotides matching TRBD1. The germline gives CDR1 SGHDT, CDR2 YYEEEE. The CDR3 runs 13 residues. In DNA form, the CDR3 reads TGTGTCAGCAGCCTGGACAGGCTCGGCGAGCAGTACTTC. Protein: CVSSLDRLGEQYF.

The sample holds a few counts of this clonotype. Given a much more abundant clone one base away, this may be a read error. CDR3 nucleotide sequence: TGTGCTAGTGGTTTGGAGAGGGGGAACATCGGGGAGCTGTTTTTT. Protein product: CASGLERGNIGELFF. This sequence joins TRBV12-5 and TRBJ2-2; tentatively, D is TRBD1 (6 bases). The CDR3 has 15 residues. Germline V gene data show CDR1 as LGHNT and CDR2 as FRNRAP.

CDR3 residues: CANTLGLAGGPQAKNIQYF. The CDR3 coding sequence is TGTGCCAACACCCTGGGGCTGGCGGGAGGGCCACAAGCCAAAAACATTCAGTACTTC. This chain links TRBV28 with TRBJ2-4, with TRBD2 identical over 9 bases. V lost 10 bases and J lost 0; bases outside the gene matches: 19. This CDR3 region has 19 residues. Germline CDR1 MDHEN, CDR2 SYDVKM. Together with reference TRBV28 and TRBJ2-4, the CDR3 gives the full variable domain: DVKVTQSSRYLVKRTGEKVFLECVQDMDHENMFWYRQDPGLGLRLIYFSYDVKMKEKGDIPEGYSVSREKKERFSLILESASTNQTSMYLCANTLGLAGGPQAKNIQYFGAGTRLSVL.

As for this clonotype: The junction shows a germline mismatch at one end, possibly a read error. This chain links TRBV6-6 with TRBJ1-2; D remains ambiguous. Looked up from germline, CDR1 is MNHNY and CDR2 is SVGAGI (reference sequence). This CDR3 region has 12 residues. CDR3 DNA sequence: TGTGCCAGTACCCCGGCGGGCGAGGGCTGCACCTTC. This codes for CASTPAGEGCTF.

In its sample, this clonotype was seen many times. The genes are TRBV12-5 and TRBJ2-2; TRBD2 might be the D (5 bases). CDR1 is LGHNT and CDR2 is FRNRAP in the germline V gene. V was clipped by 3 bases and J by 4 bases, with 9 bases between them. The CDR3 consists of 14 residues. CDR3 protein: CASGFRAGTGELFF. CDR3 in DNA: TGTGCTAGTGGTTTTCGGGCGGGCACCGGGGAGCTGTTTTTT.

Details on this clonotype: One end of the junction fails to match germline, which may point to a read error. The V call is TRBV12-3 or TRBV12-4, the J call TRBJ1-1; D is possibly TRBD1 (6 bases). The CDR3 is 14 amino acids. CDR3 sequence reads: CASNLGTSIGEAFF. Here the CDR3 DNA reads TGCGCCAGCAATTTGGGGACATCGATAGGCGAAGCTTTCTTT.

For this clonotype: This may arise from a read error, as a much more abundant clone is one base away. J is TRBJ2-5 and V is TRBV7-9, with a weak D call TRBD1 (6 bases). The CDR3 is 13 amino acids. Germline V gene data show CDR1 as SEHNR and CDR2 as FQNEAQ (reference sequence). The CDR3: CANSLARGKTQYF. The DNA for the CDR3 is TGTGCCAACAGCTTAGCCAGGGGAAAGACCCAGTACTTC.

The CDR3, as DNA: TGTGCCAGCAGTGCAGACTCCGGGACAGGGGGCGCAGCCGACGAGCAGTACTTC. It is translated as CASSADSGTGGAADEQYF. The J gene is TRBJ2-7, the V gene TRBV2; TRBD1 aligns across 12 bases. CDR3 length: 18 residues. CDR1 and CDR2 from the germline V gene are SNHLY and FYNNEI. J was trimmed by 5 bases and V by 4 bases; bases with no gene match: 15.

Notes on this clonotype: At one boundary the junction diverges from the germline segment, which might be a read error. The V gene is TRBV6-5, the J gene TRBJ1-4; D is unresolved. Germline V gene data show CDR1 as MNHEY and CDR2 as SVGAGI. The CDR3 length is 14 residues. The CDR3 DNA sequence: TGTGCCAGCAGACCGGCAGCAACTAATGAAAAACTGTTTTTC. Amino acids: CASRPAATNEKLFF.

J is TRBJ1-1 and V is TRBV4-2; D remains unclear. CDR1 is LGHNA, CDR2 YNFKEQ, per germline. The CDR3 totals 16 residues. V was trimmed by 1 base and J by 3 bases, leaving 15 bases between them. CDR3 DNA: TGTGCCAGCAGCCAAGTGGCAAGTAGGGTGGACACTGAAGCTTTCTTT. Protein sequence: CASSQVASRVDTEAFF.

Concerning this clonotype itself: A read error may account for a junction end that differs from germline. The V call is TRBV11-3, the J call TRBJ2-1; D gene unclear. Germline-derived CDR1 and CDR2 are SGHNT and YENEEA. The CDR3 consists of 12 residues. The CDR3 DNA reads as TGTGCCAGCAGCTTAAATGCCGATGAGCAATTCTTC. Translating it yields CASSLNADEQFF.

The chain links TRBV19 to TRBJ2-2, with unresolved D. V was clipped by 10 bases and J by 6 bases, with 12 bases between them. CDR1 and CDR2 from the germline V gene are LNHDA and SQIVND (reference sequence). This CDR3 is 12 amino acids long. The CDR3 sequence: CATAVGSGELFF. The CDR3 nucleotides read TGTGCCACCGCTGTTGGCTCCGGGGAGCTGTTTTTT.

In its sample, this clonotype is medium-sized. CDR3 protein: CASSLEGGTEAFF. DNA for the CDR3: TGTGCCAGCAGCTTAGAAGGGGGCACTGAAGCTTTCTTT. The chain employs TRBV11-2 and TRBJ1-1; D is perhaps TRBD1 (6 bases). Trimming removed 0 bases at V and 4 bases at J, with 6 bases between. The germline V gene has CDR1 SGHAT and CDR2 FQNNGV. CDR3 length: 13 amino acids.

To note about this clonotype: Because it lacks the conserved phenylalanine or tryptophan at the end, this CDR3 is likely a read error. No DNA is shown, since the ends of the CDR3 on it are uncertain; the CDR3 is the one TCRdb lists. The CDR3 protein is CASRSDRASMEY. The gene calls are TRBV11-2 and TRBJ2-7; whether TRBD1, the table's D call, matches the DNA was not checked. The CDR3 spans 12 residues, counting both ends. The germline V gene has CDR1 SGHAT and CDR2 FQNNGV.

CDR3 bases: TGTGCCAACAGCCCCCGGACAGGGACTGAAGCTTTCTTT. This codes for CANSPRTGTEAFF. The chain couples TRBV12-3 or TRBV12-4 to TRBJ1-1; 8 bases agree with TRBD1. With 10 bases clipped from V and 5 bases from J, the junction kept 9 bases outside the gene matches. This CDR3 is 13 amino acids long.

A note on this clonotype: The conserved phenylalanine or tryptophan normally closing the CDR3 is absent here, so this likely arose from a read error. The chain uses TRBV4-1 and TRBJ2-1, with D perhaps matching TRBD2 (6 bases). The CDR3 has 16 residues. Germline loops: CDR1 MGHRA, CDR2 YSYEKL. CDR3 amino acids: CANSPEASDLRDEQFS. CDR3 DNA: TGCGCCAACAGCCCAGAGGCTAGCGATCTCCGGGATGAGCAGTTCTCC.

In the case of this clonotype: A much larger clone lies one base from this, so it may be a read error. J is TRBJ2-2 and V is TRBV5-1; 12 bases line up with TRBD2. The CDR3 sequence is 17 residues long. V shed 4 bases, J shed 5 bases, and the junction held 9 bases outside the gene matches. The germline gives CDR1 SGHRS, CDR2 YFSETQ. CDR3 residues: CASSPLAGGLKTGELFF. CDR3 DNA sequence: TGCGCCAGCAGCCCACTAGCGGGAGGCTTGAAGACCGGGGAGCTGTTTTTT.

This clonotype was counted once. The V call is TRBV4-1, the J call TRBJ2-3, with 12 bases identical to TRBD2. This CDR3 has 17 residues. CDR1 MGHRA and CDR2 YSYEKL come from the germline V gene. The V segment lost 0 bases and the J segment 15 bases; nucleotides outside the gene matches: 16. DNA for the CDR3: TGCGCCAGCAGCCAAGATTTGACTAGCGGGAGTCGGGATAGGCAATATTTT. Residues: CASSQDLTSGSRDRQYF.

This clonotype has ten or more counts. The J gene is TRBJ2-5, the V gene TRBV5-1; the match to TRBD2 covers 11 bases. V dropped 7 bases and J dropped 2; count of bases not matched to a gene: 4. The CDR3 has 14 residues. Looked up from germline, CDR1 is SGHRS and CDR2 is YFSETQ. The CDR3 coding sequence is TGCGCCAGCGGGACTAGCGGTCAGCAAGAGACCCAGTACTTC. This codes for CASGTSGQQETQYF.

This clonotype was counted at least ten times. This sequence joins TRBV29-1 and TRBJ1-1; 7 nucleotides align to TRBD1. Germline V gives CDR1 SQVTM, CDR2 ANQGSEA. V dropped 4 bases and J dropped 11; count of bases not matched to a gene: 16. The CDR3 is 14 residues long. CDR3 region: CSVGIGTVKSWAFF. In nucleotides, the CDR3 is TGCAGCGTTGGTATTGGGACAGTAAAATCGTGGGCTTTCTTT.